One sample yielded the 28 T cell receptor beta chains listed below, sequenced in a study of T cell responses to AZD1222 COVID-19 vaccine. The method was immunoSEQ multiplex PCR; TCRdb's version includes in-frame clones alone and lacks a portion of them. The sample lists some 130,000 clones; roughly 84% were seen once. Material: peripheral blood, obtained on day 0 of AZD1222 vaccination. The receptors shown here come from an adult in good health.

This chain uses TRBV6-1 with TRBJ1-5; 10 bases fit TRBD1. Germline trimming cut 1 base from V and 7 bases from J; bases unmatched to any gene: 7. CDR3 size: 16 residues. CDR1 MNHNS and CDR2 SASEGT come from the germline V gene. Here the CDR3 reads CASSEDVGQGSQPQHF. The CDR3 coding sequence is TGTGCCAGCAGTGAAGATGTGGGACAGGGGAGCCAGCCCCAGCATTTT.

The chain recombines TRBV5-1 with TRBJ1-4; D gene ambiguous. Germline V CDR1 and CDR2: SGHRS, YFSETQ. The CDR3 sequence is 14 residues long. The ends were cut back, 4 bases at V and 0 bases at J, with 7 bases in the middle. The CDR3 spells CASSPGATNEKLFF. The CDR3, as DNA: TGCGCCAGCAGCCCGGGAGCAACTAATGAAAAACTGTTTTTT.

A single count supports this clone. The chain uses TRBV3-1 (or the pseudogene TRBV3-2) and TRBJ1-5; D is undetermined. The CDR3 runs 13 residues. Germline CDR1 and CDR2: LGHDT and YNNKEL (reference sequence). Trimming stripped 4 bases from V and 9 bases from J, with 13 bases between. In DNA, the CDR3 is TGTGCCAGCAGCCCCCTCCTGGGAGGGCCCCAGCATTTT. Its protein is CASSPLLGGPQHF.

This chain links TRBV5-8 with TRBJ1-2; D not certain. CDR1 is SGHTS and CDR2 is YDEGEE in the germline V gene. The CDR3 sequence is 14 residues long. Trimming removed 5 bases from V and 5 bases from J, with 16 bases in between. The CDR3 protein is CASRPIGEGYGYTF. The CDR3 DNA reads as TGTGCCAGCAGACCTATTGGGGAAGGGTATGGCTACACCTTC.

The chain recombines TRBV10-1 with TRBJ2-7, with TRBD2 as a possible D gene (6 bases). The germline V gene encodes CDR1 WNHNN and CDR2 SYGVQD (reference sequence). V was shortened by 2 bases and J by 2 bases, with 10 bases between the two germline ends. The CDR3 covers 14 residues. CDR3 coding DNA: TGCGCCAGCAGTGAGGGAGGGATCCCCTACGAGCAGTACTTC. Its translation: CASSEGGIPYEQYF.

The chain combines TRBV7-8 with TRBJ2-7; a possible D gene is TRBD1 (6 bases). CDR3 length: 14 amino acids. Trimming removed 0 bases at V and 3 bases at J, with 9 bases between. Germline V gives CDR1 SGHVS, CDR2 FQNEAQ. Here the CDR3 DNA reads TGTGCCAGCAGCTTAGCGGGGGCCTACTACGAGCAGTACTTC. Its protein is CASSLAGAYYEQYF.

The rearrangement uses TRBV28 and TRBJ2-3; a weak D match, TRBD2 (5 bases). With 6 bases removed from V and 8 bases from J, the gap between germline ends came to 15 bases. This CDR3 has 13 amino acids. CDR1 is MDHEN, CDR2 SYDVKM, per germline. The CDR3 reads CASRSGLSGTQYF. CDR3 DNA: TGTGCCAGCAGGTCCGGACTTTCCGGTACGCAGTATTTT.

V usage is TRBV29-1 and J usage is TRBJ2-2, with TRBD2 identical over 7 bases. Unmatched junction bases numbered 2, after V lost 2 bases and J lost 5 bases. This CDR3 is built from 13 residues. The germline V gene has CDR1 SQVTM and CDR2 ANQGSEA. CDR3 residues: CSVETGLTGELFF. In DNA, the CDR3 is TGCAGCGTTGAAACGGGACTAACCGGGGAGCTGTTTTTT.

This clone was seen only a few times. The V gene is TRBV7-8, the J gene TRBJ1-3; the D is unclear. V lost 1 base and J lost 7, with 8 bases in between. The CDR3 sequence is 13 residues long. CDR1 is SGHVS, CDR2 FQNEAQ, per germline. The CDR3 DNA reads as TGTGCCAGCAGCTTAGGGACCTCTAACACCATATATTTT. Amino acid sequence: CASSLGTSNTIYF.

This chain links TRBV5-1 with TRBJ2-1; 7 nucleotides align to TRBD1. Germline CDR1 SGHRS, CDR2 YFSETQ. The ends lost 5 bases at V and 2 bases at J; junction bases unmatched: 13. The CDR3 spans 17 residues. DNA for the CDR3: TGCGCCAGCAGTCAACGCCCGACAGGGCTTACCTACAATGAGCAGTTCTTC. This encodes CASSQRPTGLTYNEQFF. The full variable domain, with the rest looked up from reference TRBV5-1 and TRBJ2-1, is KAGVTQTPRYLIKTRGQQVTLSCSPISGHRSVSWYQQTPGQGLQFLFEYFSETQRNKGNFPGRFSGRQFSNSRSEMNVSTLELGDSALYLCASSQRPTGLTYNEQFFGPGTRLTVL.

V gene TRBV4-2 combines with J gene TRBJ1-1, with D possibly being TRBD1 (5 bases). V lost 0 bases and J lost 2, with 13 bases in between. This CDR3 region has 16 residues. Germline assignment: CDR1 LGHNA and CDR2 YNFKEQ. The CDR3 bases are TGTGCCAGCAGCCAAGATTGGGGCAGACTAAACACTGAAGCTTTCTTT. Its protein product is CASSQDWGRLNTEAFF.

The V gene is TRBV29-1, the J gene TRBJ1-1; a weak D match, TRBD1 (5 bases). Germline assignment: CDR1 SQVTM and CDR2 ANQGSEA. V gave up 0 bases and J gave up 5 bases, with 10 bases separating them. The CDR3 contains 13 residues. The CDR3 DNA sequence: TGCAGCGTTGAAGATTCAGGGAATACTGAAGCTTTCTTT. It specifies CSVEDSGNTEAFF.

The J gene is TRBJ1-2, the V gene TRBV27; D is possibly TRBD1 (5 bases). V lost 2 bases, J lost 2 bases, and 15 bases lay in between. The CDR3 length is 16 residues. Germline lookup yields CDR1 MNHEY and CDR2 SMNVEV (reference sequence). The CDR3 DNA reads TGTGCCAGCAGTTTAATTCGGGGGGTACTCAACTATGGCTACACCTTC. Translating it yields CASSLIRGVLNYGYTF.

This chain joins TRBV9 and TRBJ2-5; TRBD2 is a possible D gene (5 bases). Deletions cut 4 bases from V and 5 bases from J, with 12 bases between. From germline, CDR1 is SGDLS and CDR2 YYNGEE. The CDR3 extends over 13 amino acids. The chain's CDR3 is CASSLRELETQYF. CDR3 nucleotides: TGTGCCAGCAGCCTCCGGGAATTGGAGACCCAGTACTTC.

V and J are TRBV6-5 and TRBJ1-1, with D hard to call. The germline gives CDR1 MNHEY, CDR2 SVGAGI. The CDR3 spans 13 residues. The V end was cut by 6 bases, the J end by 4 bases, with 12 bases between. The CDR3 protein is CASRGPTVTEAFF. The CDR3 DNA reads TGTGCCAGCAGGGGCCCGACCGTCACTGAAGCTTTCTTT.

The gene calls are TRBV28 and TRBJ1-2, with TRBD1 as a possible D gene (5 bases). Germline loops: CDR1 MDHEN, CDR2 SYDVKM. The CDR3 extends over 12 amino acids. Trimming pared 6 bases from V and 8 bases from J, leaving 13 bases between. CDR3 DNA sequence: TGTGCCAGCAGCGCCAGGGTGCGGGGCTACACCTTC. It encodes CASSARVRGYTF.

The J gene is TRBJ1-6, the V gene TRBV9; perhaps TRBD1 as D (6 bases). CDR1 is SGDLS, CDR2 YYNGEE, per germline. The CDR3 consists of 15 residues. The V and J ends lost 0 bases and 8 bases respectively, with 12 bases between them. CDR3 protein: CASSVAGATDSPLHF. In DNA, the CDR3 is TGTGCCAGCAGCGTAGCAGGGGCTACGGATTCACCCCTCCACTTT.

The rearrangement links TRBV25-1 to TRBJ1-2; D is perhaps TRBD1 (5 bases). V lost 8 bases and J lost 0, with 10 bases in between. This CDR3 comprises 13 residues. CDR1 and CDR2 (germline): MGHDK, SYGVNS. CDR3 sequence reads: CASWGRANYGYTF. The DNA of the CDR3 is TGTGCCAGCTGGGGCAGGGCTAACTATGGCTACACCTTC.

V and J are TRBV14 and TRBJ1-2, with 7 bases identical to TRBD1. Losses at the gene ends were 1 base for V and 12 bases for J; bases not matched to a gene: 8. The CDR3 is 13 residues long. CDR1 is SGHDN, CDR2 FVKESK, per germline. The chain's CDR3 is CASSQVTGARDTF. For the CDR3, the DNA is TGTGCCAGCAGCCAAGTTACAGGGGCGCGGGACACCTTC.

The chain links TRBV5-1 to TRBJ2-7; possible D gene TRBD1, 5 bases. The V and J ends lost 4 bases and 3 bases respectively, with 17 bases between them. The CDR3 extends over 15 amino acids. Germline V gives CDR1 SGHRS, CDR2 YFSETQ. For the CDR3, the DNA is TGCGCCAGCAGCCCGGAGACAGTACCTAACTACGAGCAGTACTTC. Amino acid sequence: CASSPETVPNYEQYF.

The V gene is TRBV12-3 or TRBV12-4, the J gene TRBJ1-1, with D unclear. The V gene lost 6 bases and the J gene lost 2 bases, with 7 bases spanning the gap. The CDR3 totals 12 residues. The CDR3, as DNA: TGTGCCAGCAGGGCCGGCAACACTGAAGCTTTCTTT. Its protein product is CASRAGNTEAFF.

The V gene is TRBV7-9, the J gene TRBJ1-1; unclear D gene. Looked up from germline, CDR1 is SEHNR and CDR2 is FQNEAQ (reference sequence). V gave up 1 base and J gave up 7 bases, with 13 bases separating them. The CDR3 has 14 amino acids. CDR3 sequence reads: CASSLGGIKLEAFF. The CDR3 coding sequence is TGTGCCAGCAGCTTAGGAGGGATTAAACTTGAAGCTTTCTTT.

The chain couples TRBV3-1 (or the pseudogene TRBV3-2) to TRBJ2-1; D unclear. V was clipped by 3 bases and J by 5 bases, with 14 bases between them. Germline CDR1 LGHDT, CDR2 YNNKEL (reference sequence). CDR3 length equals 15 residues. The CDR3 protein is CASSHYFHSDNEQFF. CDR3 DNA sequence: TGTGCCAGCAGCCATTATTTCCATTCCGACAATGAGCAGTTCTTC.

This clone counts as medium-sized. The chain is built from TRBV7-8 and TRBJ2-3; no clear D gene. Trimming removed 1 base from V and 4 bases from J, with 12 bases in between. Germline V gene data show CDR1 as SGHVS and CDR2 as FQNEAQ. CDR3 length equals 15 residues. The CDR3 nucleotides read TGTGCCAGCAGCTTAGGGTCGTACATTTCAGATACGCAGTATTTT. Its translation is CASSLGSYISDTQYF.

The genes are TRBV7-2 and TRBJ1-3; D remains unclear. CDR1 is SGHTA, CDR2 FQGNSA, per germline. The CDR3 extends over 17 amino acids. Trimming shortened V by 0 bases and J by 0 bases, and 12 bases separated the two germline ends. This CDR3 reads CASSLAQRRTSGNTIYF. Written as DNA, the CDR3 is TGTGCCAGCAGCTTAGCTCAAAGACGGACCTCTGGAAACACCATATATTTT.

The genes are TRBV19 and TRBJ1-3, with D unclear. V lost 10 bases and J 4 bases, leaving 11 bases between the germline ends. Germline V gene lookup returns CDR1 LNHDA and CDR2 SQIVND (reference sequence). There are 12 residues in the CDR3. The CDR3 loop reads CATGEAGNTIYF. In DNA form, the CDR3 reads TGTGCCACTGGGGAGGCGGGAAACACCATATATTTT. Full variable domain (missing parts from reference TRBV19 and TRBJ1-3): DGGITQSPKYLFRKEGQNVTLSCEQNLNHDAMYWYRQDPGQGLRLIYYSQIVNDFQKGDIAEGYSVSREKKESFPLTVTSAQKNPTAFYLCATGEAGNTIYFGEGSWLTVV.

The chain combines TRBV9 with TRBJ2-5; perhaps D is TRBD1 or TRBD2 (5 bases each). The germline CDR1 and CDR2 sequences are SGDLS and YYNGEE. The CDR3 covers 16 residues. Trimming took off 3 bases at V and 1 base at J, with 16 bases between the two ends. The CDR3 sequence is CASSAALGPSQETQYF. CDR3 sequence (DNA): TGTGCCAGCAGCGCTGCCCTGGGACCGAGCCAAGAGACCCAGTACTTC. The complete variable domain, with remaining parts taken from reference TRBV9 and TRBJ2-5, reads DSGVTQTPKHLITATGQRVTLRCSPRSGDLSVYWYQQSLDQGLQFLIQYYNGEERAKGNILERFSAQQFPDLHSELNLSSLELGDSALYFCASSAALGPSQETQYFGPGTRLLVL.

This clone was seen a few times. The DNA of the CDR3 is TGTGCCAGCAGCGTAGATATCGGTCTCTCTGGAAACACCATATATTTT. This translates into CASSVDIGLSGNTIYF. V and J are TRBV9 and TRBJ1-3; D call uncertain. The CDR3 extends over 16 amino acids. Per the germline V gene, CDR1 is SGDLS and CDR2 is YYNGEE. V was cut by 0 bases and J by 0 bases, with 10 bases left in between.